Following are 26 T cell receptor beta chains from one sample sequenced in a study of cytomegalovirus exposure and HLA in healthy donors. The PCR employed 60 Vbeta primers together with 13 Jbeta primers. Sequencing was performed with immunoSEQ multiplex PCR; in TCRdb, only in-frame clones are kept and a portion is missing. The sample shows about 100,000 clones, 10% of them seen only once. Material: PBMCs. These receptors were collected from a man between 35 and 55 years old in good health and CMV-seropositive.

The V call is TRBV29-1, the J call TRBJ2-3; D is possibly TRBD2 (6 bases). V was shortened by 5 bases and J by 6 bases, with 18 bases between the two germline ends. CDR1 SQVTM and CDR2 ANQGSEA come from the germline V gene. The CDR3 covers 14 residues. CDR3: CSVHSGADGDTQYF. In DNA, the CDR3 is TGCAGCGTTCACTCGGGAGCAGATGGGGATACGCAGTATTTT.

This clone was found a few times. The rearrangement uses TRBV5-5 and TRBJ2-7; 9 bases line up with TRBD2. The J segment lost 3 bases and the V segment lost 4 bases, leaving 8 bases of the junction unmatched. The CDR3 contains 15 residues. Germline V gene data show CDR1 as SGHKS and CDR2 as YYEKEE (reference sequence). This CDR3 is CASSEGGGANYEQYF. The CDR3 coding sequence is TGTGCCAGCAGCGAGGGCGGGGGGGCCAACTACGAGCAGTACTTC. The whole variable domain, remainder taken from reference TRBV5-5 and TRBJ2-7, is DAGVTQSPTHLIKTRGQQVTLRCSPISGHKSVSWYQQVLGQGPQFIFQYYEKEERGRGNFPDRFSARQFPNYSSELNVNALLLGDSALYLCASSEGGGANYEQYFGPGTRLTVT.

The genes are TRBV11-3 and TRBJ2-1; D is perhaps TRBD2 (5 bases). The germline gives CDR1 SGHNT, CDR2 YENEEA. This CDR3 spans 16 amino acids. Trimming shortened V by 0 bases and J by 0 bases, and 9 bases separated the two germline ends. CDR3 DNA sequence: TGTGCCAGCAGCTTAGACGGGGAGAGCTCCTACAATGAGCAGTTCTTC. It is translated as CASSLDGESSYNEQFF.

In its sample, this clone was seen a few times. J is TRBJ2-7 and V is TRBV27; maybe TRBD1 (6 bases). With 5 bases removed from V and 1 base from J, the gap between germline ends came to 18 bases. Germline CDR1 MNHEY, CDR2 SMNVEV (reference sequence). The CDR3 covers 16 residues. The chain's CDR3 is CASSPSLDSLSYEQYF. The CDR3 DNA is TGTGCCAGCAGTCCAAGCCTGGACAGTCTTTCCTACGAGCAGTACTTC.

The genes are TRBV4-1 and TRBJ2-3; a weak D match, TRBD1 (6 bases). The length of the CDR3 is 16 residues. The germline CDR1 and CDR2 sequences are MGHRA and YSYEKL. V was pared by 9 bases and J by 2 bases, with 21 bases between. CDR3 region: CASSMGQGLITDTQYF. The CDR3 DNA is TGCGCCAGTTCAATGGGGCAGGGGCTCATCACAGATACGCAGTATTTT.

This clone has a handful of counts. The chain has TRBV27 and TRBJ1-1, with D maybe TRBD1 (5 bases). This CDR3 has 15 amino acids. Per germline, CDR1 MNHEY and CDR2 SMNVEV (reference sequence). Trimming removed 7 bases at V and 0 bases at J, with 15 bases between. DNA of the CDR3: TGTGCCAGCAACCGCCTGGGGCAGCTGAACACTGAAGCTTTCTTT. Amino acids: CASNRLGQLNTEAFF.

This clone was observed a few times. The V and J genes are TRBV25-1 and TRBJ2-7, with D possibly TRBD1 on 5 matching bases. The CDR3 is made up of 13 amino acids. V shed 3 bases and J shed 6 bases, with 12 bases lying between them. CDR1 and CDR2 (germline): MGHDK, SYGVNS. The CDR3 DNA reads TGTGCCAGCAGTGATACAAGGGGCGGCGAGCAGTACTTC. This sequence encodes CASSDTRGGEQYF.

The table lists this clone with a few counts. The genes are TRBV29-1 and TRBJ2-1; D remains unclear. V was clipped by 8 bases and J by 5 bases, with 13 bases between them. CDR1 is SQVTM, CDR2 ANQGSEA, per germline. This CDR3 has 12 residues. CDR3 loop: CSPIVHNNEQFF. The DNA for the CDR3 is TGCAGCCCCATCGTACACAACAATGAGCAGTTCTTC.

The chain recombines TRBV7-9 with TRBJ2-3; 9 bases agree with TRBD2. This CDR3 comprises 19 residues. Per germline, CDR1 SEHNR and CDR2 FQNEAQ (reference sequence). The V gene end was trimmed by 5 bases and the J gene end by 0 bases; junction bases not matched to a gene: 15. The CDR3 region is CASSPRRAGGRYSTDTQYF. CDR3 in DNA: TGTGCCAGCAGCCCCCGGCGGGCGGGAGGGCGGTATAGCACAGATACGCAGTATTTT.

There are a few counts of this clone. The V gene is TRBV14, the J gene TRBJ2-1; 13 bases match TRBD2. CDR1 is SGHDN, CDR2 FVKESK, per germline. The CDR3 length is 20 residues. Trimming cost V 3 bases and J 2 bases; bases outside gene matches: 13. The CDR3 nucleotides are TGTGCCAGCAGCCACGGACCGGGACTAGCGGGATTGTTAACCTACAATGAGCAGTTCTTC. Its protein product is CASSHGPGLAGLLTYNEQFF.

This clone has more than one count but fewer than ten. V gene TRBV9 combines with J gene TRBJ2-3; 12 bases match TRBD2. Looked up from germline, CDR1 is SGDLS and CDR2 is YYNGEE. The CDR3 consists of 18 residues. Losses at the gene ends were 4 bases for V and 2 bases for J; bases not matched to a gene: 11. The CDR3 DNA follows: TGTGCCAGCAGCCCGGGGCGCGGACTAGCGGGGATCACAGATACGCAGTATTTT. The encoded protein is CASSPGRGLAGITDTQYF. The full variable domain, with the rest looked up from reference TRBV9 and TRBJ2-3, is DSGVTQTPKHLITATGQRVTLRCSPRSGDLSVYWYQQSLDQGLQFLIQYYNGEERAKGNILERFSAQQFPDLHSELNLSSLELGDSALYFCASSPGRGLAGITDTQYFGPGTRLTVL.

The genes are TRBV19 and TRBJ1-5; D possibly corresponds to TRBD1 (5 bases). The CDR3 consists of 17 residues. Trimming stripped 3 bases from V and 0 bases from J, with 15 bases between. Germline CDR1 and CDR2: LNHDA and SQIVND (reference sequence). The CDR3 here is CASSITARGYSNQPQHF. The DNA of the CDR3 is TGTGCCAGTAGTATTACGGCGCGGGGGTATAGCAATCAGCCCCAGCATTTT.

Only a few counts were recorded for this clone. J is TRBJ2-1 and V is TRBV28, with 8 bases fitting TRBD2. V lost 9 bases to trimming and J lost 8 bases; unmatched junction nucleotides: 12. The CDR3 has 14 residues. Per the germline V gene, CDR1 is MDHEN and CDR2 is SYDVKM. CDR3 region: CASPPAGVVDEQFF. CDR3 nucleotide sequence: TGTGCCAGTCCACCAGCGGGAGTGGTAGATGAGCAGTTCTTC.

The chain is built from TRBV29-1 and TRBJ2-1, with TRBD2 as a possible D gene (5 bases). Germline-derived CDR1 and CDR2 are SQVTM and ANQGSEA. CDR3 length: 14 residues. Trimming removed 6 bases at V and 2 bases at J, with 14 bases between. CDR3 sequence: CSVAGLIPYNEQFF. The CDR3 coding sequence is TGCAGCGTCGCGGGCCTAATCCCCTACAATGAGCAGTTCTTC.

This chain uses TRBV18 with TRBJ2-5; D is unclear. The germline V gene encodes CDR1 KGHSH and CDR2 LQKENI. V lost 2 bases to trimming and J lost 1 base, with 8 bases between them. CDR3 length equals 14 residues. DNA for the CDR3: TGTGCCAGCTCACCAGCTGGCCTCCAAGAGACCCAGTACTTC. This codes for CASSPAGLQETQYF.

The chain has TRBV19 and TRBJ2-5, with D possibly matching TRBD1 (5 bases). The ends were cut back, 5 bases at V and 4 bases at J, with 14 bases in the middle. This CDR3 has 14 residues. CDR1 and CDR2 (germline): LNHDA, SQIVND (reference sequence). CDR3 DNA sequence: TGTGCCAGTAGTGCCTGGACCCAGGGAGAGACCCAGTACTTC. Amino acids: CASSAWTQGETQYF.

This clone has a handful of counts. V gene TRBV6-1 combines with J gene TRBJ1-2, with D perhaps TRBD1 (5 bases). Germline CDR1 and CDR2: MNHNS and SASEGT. The CDR3 length is 15 residues. Trimming took off 3 bases at V and 3 bases at J, with 14 bases between the two ends. CDR3 loop: CASSEAGPRDYGYTF. CDR3 DNA: TGTGCCAGCAGTGAGGCGGGGCCTAGGGACTATGGCTACACCTTC.

The chain recombines TRBV7-6 with TRBJ2-1; 7 positions match TRBD1. The CDR3 loop spans 15 amino acids. The germline gives CDR1 SGHVS, CDR2 FNYEAQ. After removal of 0 bases from V and 3 bases from J, the junction contained 2 bases not matched to a gene. The CDR3 spells CASSLAGGIYNEQFF. DNA for the CDR3: TGTGCCAGCAGCTTAGCAGGGGGCATCTACAATGAGCAGTTCTTC. Variable domain in full (rest from reference TRBV7-6 and TRBJ2-1): GAGVSQSPRYKVTKRGQDVALRCDPISGHVSLYWYRQALGQGPEFLTYFNYEAQQDKSGLPNDRFSAERPEGSISTLTIQRTEQRDSAMYRCASSLAGGIYNEQFFGPGTRLTVL.

This clone occurred a few times. The gene calls are TRBV7-9 and TRBJ2-1; D may be TRBD2 (5 bases). CDR1 and CDR2 (germline): SEHNR, FQNEAQ (reference sequence). Trimming removed 1 base from V and 7 bases from J, with 11 bases in between. CDR3 size: 14 residues. CDR3 nucleotide sequence: TGTGCCAGCAGCTTAGAGGACTTATATAATGAGCAGTTCTTC. It specifies CASSLEDLYNEQFF.

This clone was seen only a few times. The genes are TRBV10-3 and TRBJ1-1; D might be TRBD1 (6 bases). There are 13 residues in the CDR3. Trimming cost V 3 bases and J 6 bases, with 11 bases left between them. The germline CDR1 and CDR2 sequences are ENHRY and SYGVKD. CDR3 DNA: TGTGCCATCAGTGACAGGGGCTGGCCTGAAGCTTTCTTT. The encoded protein is CAISDRGWPEAFF.

As to this clone: Its ends do not fully match the called genes, so a read error is possible. This specimen includes other DNA sequences encoding the same CDR3. The V and J genes are TRBV6-4 and TRBJ1-1; D remains unclear. This CDR3 is 16 amino acids long. CDR1 is MRHNA and CDR2 is SNTAGT in the germline V gene. This CDR3 is CASSDRVRVENTEAFF. The CDR3 nucleotides are TGTGCCAGCAGTGATCGGGTAAGAGTTGAGAACACCGAAGCTTTCTTT.

The chain couples TRBV9 to TRBJ2-3; 10 positions match TRBD2. The CDR3 sequence is 17 residues long. Germline trimming cut 4 bases from V and 5 bases from J; bases unmatched to any gene: 13. CDR1 is SGDLS and CDR2 is YYNGEE in the germline V gene. The CDR3: CASSPGGASGSVDTQYF. The CDR3 coding sequence is TGTGCCAGCAGCCCAGGAGGGGCTAGCGGGAGTGTAGATACGCAGTATTTT. The full variable domain, with the rest looked up from reference TRBV9 and TRBJ2-3, is DSGVTQTPKHLITATGQRVTLRCSPRSGDLSVYWYQQSLDQGLQFLIQYYNGEERAKGNILERFSAQQFPDLHSELNLSSLELGDSALYFCASSPGGASGSVDTQYFGPGTRLTVL.

The table lists this clone with a few counts. The chain links TRBV21-1 to TRBJ2-6; the table's TRBD1 call for D was not verified on the DNA. TRBV21-1 is designated a pseudogene. The CDR3 is 19 residues long. For the CDR3, the DNA is TGTGCCAGCAGCAAAGAGACAGGTCTTTGGATCTCTGGGGCCAACGTCCTGACTTTC. It encodes CASSKETGLWISGANVLTF.

As to this clone: Other DNA sequences from this sample encode an identical CDR3 as well. The chain carries TRBV28 and TRBJ1-2; TRBD1 matches at 7 bases. Germline lookup yields CDR1 MDHEN and CDR2 SYDVKM. V shed 6 bases and J 2 bases; nucleotides not matched to a gene: 3. The CDR3 totals 13 residues. CDR3 region: CASSLGQNYGYTF. Written as DNA, the CDR3 is TGTGCCAGCAGCCTGGGACAGAACTATGGCTACACCTTC.

This clone was picked up a small number of times. The sample holds other DNA sequences that translate to the same CDR3. The chain recombines TRBV2 with TRBJ2-5; perhaps TRBD1 as D (6 bases). V dropped 6 bases and J dropped 2 bases, with 10 bases sitting between them. CDR3 size: 13 residues. Germline V gene data show CDR1 as SNHLY and CDR2 as FYNNEI. The CDR3 here is CASRTDSQETQYF. Written as DNA, the CDR3 is TGTGCCAGCAGGACGGACAGTCAAGAGACCCAGTACTTC.

This clone was found a few times. This chain uses TRBV5-1 with TRBJ2-2; 10 positions match TRBD2. Germline V lookup: CDR1 SGHRS, CDR2 YFSETQ. V shed 0 bases, J shed 4 bases, and the junction held 9 bases outside the gene matches. The CDR3 contains 18 residues. The CDR3: CASSLAGTSVSSTGELFF. CDR3 sequence (DNA): TGCGCCAGCAGCTTGGCCGGGACTAGCGTTTCGAGCACCGGGGAGCTGTTTTTT.